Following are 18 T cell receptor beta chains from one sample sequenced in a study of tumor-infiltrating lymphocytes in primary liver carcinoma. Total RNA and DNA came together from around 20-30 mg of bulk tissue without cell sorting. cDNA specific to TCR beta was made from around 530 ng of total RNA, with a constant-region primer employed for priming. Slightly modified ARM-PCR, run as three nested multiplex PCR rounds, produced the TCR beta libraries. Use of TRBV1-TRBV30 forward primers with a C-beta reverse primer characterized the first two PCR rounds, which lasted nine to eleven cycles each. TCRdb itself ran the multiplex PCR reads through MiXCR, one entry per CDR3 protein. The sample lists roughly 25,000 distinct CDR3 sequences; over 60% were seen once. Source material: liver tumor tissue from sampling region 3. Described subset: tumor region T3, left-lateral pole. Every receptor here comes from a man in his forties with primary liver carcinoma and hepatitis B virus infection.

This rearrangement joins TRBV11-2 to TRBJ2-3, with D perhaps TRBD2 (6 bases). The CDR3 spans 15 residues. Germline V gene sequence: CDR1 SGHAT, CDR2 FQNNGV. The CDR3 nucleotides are TGTGTCAATAGCCCAGGGTATAGATCGGGAGATATGCAATATTTT. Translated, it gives CVNSPGYRSGDMQYF.

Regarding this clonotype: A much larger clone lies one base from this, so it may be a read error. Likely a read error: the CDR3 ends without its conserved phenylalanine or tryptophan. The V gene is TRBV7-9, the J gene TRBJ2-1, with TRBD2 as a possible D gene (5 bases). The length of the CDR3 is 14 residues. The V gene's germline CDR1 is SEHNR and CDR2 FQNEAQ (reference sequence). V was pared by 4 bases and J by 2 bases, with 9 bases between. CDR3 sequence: CASSSRRAYNEQFS. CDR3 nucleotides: TGTGCCAGCAGCTCTAGGCGGGCCTACAATGAGCAGTTCTCC.

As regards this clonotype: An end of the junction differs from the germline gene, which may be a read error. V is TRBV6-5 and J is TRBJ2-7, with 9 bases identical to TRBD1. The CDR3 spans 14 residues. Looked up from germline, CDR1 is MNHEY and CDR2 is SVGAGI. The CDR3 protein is CASPSGTGHDEQYF. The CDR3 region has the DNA TGTGCCAGCCCCTCCGGGACAGGGCATGACGAGCAATACTTC.

CDR3 loop: CANSQDDSNQPQHF. The CDR3 DNA sequence: TGCGCTAACAGCCAAGATGATAGCAATCAGCCCCAGCATTTT. V usage is TRBV4-3 and J usage is TRBJ1-5; D not resolved. This CDR3 has 14 amino acids. In germline, CDR1 is LGHNA, CDR2 YSLEER.

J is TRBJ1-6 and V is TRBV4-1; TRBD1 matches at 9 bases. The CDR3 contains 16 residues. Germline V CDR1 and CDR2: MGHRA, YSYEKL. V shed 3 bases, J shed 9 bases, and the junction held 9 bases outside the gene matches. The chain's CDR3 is CASSHHLQGAGSPLHF. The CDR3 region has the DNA TGCGCCAGCAGCCATCATCTACAGGGGGCGGGTTCACCCCTCCACTTT.

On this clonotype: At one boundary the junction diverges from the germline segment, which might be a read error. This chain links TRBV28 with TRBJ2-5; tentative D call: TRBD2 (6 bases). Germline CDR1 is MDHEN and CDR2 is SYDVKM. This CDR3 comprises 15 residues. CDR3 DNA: TGTGCCAACAGTTGGGGGTGCGGGGCCCAAGAGACCCAGTACTTC. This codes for CANSWGCGAQETQYF.

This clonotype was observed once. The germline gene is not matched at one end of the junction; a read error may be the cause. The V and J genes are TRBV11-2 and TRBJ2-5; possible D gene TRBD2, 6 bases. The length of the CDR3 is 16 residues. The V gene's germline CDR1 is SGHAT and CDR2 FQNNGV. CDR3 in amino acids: CASSQTHGGVKETQYF. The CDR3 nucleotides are TGTGCCAGCAGTCAAACTCATGGCGGGGTGAAAGAGACCCAGTACTTT. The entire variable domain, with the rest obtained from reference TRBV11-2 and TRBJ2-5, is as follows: EAGVAQSPRYKIIEKRQSVAFWCNPISGHATLYWYQQILGQGPKLLIQFQNNGVVDDSQLPKDRFSAERLKGVDSTLKIQPAKLEDSAVYLCASSQTHGGVKETQYFGPGTRLLVL.

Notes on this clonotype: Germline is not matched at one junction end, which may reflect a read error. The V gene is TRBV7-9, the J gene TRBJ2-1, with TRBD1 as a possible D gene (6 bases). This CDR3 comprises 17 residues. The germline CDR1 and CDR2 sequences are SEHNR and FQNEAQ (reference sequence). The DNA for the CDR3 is TGTGTCAGCAGCTTATCACATCAGGGGCCTAAAACAAATGAGCAGTTCTTC. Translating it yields CVSSLSHQGPKTNEQFF.

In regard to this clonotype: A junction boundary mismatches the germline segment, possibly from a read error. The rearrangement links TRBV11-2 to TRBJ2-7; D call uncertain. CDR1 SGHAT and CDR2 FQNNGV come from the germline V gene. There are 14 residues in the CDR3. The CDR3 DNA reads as TGTGCCAACAGCTTATTAGGGCGAAACTACGAACAGTACTTC. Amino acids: CANSLLGRNYEQYF.

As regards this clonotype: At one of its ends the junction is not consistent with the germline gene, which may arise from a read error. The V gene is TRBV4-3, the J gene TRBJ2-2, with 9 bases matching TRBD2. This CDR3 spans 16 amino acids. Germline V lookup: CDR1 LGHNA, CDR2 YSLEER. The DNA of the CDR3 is TGCGCCAGTAGCCAATCACCTAGCGGGAACATCGGAGAGCTGTTTTTT. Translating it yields CASSQSPSGNIGELFF.

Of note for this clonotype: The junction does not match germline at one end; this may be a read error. The CDR3 sequence: CGSSRGIHGVISYNEQFF. DNA for the CDR3: TGTGGCAGCAGCCGTGGCATTCACGGGGTGATCTCCTACAATGAGCAGTTCTTC. This chain joins TRBV11-2 and TRBJ2-1; D is possibly TRBD2 (5 bases). Germline-derived CDR1 and CDR2 are SGHAT and FQNNGV. The CDR3 has 18 amino acids.

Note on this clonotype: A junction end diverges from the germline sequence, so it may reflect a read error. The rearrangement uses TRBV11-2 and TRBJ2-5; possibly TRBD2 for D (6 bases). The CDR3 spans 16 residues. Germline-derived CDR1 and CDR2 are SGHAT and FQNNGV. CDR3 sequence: CASSQTPGGVKKTQYF. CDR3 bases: TGTGCCAGCAGCCAAACTCCCGGCGGGGTGAAAAAGACTCAGTACTTC.

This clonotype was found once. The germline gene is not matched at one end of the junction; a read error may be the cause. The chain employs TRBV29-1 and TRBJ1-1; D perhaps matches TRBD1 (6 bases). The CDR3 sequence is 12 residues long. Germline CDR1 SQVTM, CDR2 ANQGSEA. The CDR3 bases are TGCAGCGTTATGGGCACCAGGGGTGAAGCTTTATTT. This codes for CSVMGTRGEALF.

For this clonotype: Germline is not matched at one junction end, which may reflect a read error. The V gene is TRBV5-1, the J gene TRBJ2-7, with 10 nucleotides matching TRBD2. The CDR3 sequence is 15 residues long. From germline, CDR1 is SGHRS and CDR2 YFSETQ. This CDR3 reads CASTTASGSSYEQYF. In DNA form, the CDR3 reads TGCGCGAGCACCACGGCTAGCGGGAGCTCCTACGAGCAGTACTTC. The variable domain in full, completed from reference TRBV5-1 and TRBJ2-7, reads KAGVTQTPRYLIKTRGQQVTLSCSPISGHRSVSWYQQTPGQGLQFLFEYFSETQRNKGNFPGRFSGRQFSNSRSEMNVSTLELGDSALYLCASTTASGSSYEQYFGPGTRLTVT.

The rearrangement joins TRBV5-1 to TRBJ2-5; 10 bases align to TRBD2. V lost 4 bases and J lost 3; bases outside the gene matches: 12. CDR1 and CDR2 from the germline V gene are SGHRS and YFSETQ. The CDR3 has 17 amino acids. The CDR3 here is CASSPGTSDRAEETQYF. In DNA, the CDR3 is TGCGCCAGCAGCCCTGGGACTAGCGACAGGGCGGAAGAGACCCAGTACTTC.

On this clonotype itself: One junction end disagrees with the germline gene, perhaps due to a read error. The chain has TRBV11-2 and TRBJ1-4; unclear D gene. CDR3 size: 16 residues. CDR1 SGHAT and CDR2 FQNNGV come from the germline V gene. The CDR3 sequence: CDSSKTSGGTNEELFF. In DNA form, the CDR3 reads TGTGACAGCAGCAAGACTTCAGGAGGAACAAATGAAGAACTGTTTTTT.

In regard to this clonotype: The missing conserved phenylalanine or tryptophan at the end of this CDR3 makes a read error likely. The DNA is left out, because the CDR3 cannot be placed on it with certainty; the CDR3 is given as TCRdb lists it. The CDR3 here is CASSEVRGAFL. This chain connects TRBV6-1 to TRBJ2-1; the table's D gene call, TRBD1, was not cross checked with the DNA. A total of 11 residues make up the CDR3, ends included. CDR1 is MNHNS and CDR2 is SASEGT in the germline V gene.

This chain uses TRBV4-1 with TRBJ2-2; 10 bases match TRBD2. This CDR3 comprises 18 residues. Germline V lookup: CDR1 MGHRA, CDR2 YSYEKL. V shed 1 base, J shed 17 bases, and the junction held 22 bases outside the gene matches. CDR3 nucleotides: TGCGCCAGCAGCCAAGGGGCTAGCGGGAGATTGGGGACCGGGTGCTGTTTTTTT. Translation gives CASSQGASGRLGTGCCFF.